This TCR beta chain was captured by sequencing in a study of monozygotic twins with inflammatory bowel disease. Study-wide findings and caveats: Twins with IBD were found to have lower TCRbeta diversity (inverse Simpson) than healthy co-twins.

Worth noting for this clonotype: Its antigen remains unknown.

Around 4,000 ng of total RNA went into each TCR library. Per sample, reverse transcription was split into eight reactions. cDNA for TCRalpha and TCRbeta was amplified by nested PCRs of roughly 17 then roughly 10 cycles. TCRdb derives one entry per CDR3 protein from the 5' RACE reads, leaving out DNA. This sample contains some 150,000 distinct CDR3 sequences. Germline V lookup: CDR1 MNHEY, CDR2 SVGEGT. The CDR3 is made up of 13 amino acids. The sample taken for sequencing was blood. V gene TRBV6-2 or TRBV6-3 combines with J gene TRBJ2-1. The sequence derives from a human donor with ulcerative colitis or Crohn's disease, or a healthy co-twin of an affected twin (not recorded which). The CDR3 reads CASRLNSYNEQFF.